Listed below are T cell receptor beta chains from one sample, sequenced in a study of molecular identifiers for immune sequencing clone quantification. Each CDR3 protein gets one entry after TCRdb re-called the PCR reads with MiXCR. The table shows under 600,000 distinct CDR3 sequences, with roughly 23% occurring only once. Sequencing was carried out using naive CD8+ T cells from blood, with Jurkat cell RNA spiked in. These receptors originate from a human donor in good health. Some libraries in this study had Jurkat cell RNA spiked in. Each CDR3 is given with its conserved first and last residue.

length: 16
V: TRBV7-9
CDR3: CASSPWTGSKNTEAFF

length: 13
V: TRBV28
CDR3: CASSLPGNTEAFF

length: 15
V: TRBV2
CDR3: CASGPGGASTGELFF

length: 16
V: TRBV7-2
CDR3: CASSLDASGRGNEQFF

length: 15
V: TRBV7-2
CDR3: CASSFPGQGISPLHF

length: 16
V: TRBV7-9
CDR3: CASSLASGGFQETQYF

length: 14
V: TRBV11-3
CDR3: CASSLWGSGDEQYF

length: 19
V: TRBV5-5
CDR3: CASSLEERLWGSAGYEQYF

length: 17
V: TRBV7-9
CDR3: CASSLVGGRGSGTEAFF

length: 13
V: TRBV29-1
CDR3: CSVASRLNTEAFF

length: 16
V: TRBV4-1
CDR3: CASSQLTGGVQEPQHF

length: 15
V: TRBV10-3
CDR3: CAISGNSGPTDTQYF